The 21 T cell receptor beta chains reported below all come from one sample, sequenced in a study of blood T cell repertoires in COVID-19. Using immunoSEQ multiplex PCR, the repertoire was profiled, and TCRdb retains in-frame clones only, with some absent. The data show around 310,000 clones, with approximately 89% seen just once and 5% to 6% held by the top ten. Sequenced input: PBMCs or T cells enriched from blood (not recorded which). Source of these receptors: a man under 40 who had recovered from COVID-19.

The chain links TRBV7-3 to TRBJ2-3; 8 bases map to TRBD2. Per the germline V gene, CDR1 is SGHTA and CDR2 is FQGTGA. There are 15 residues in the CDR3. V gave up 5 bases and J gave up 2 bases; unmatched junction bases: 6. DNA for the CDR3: TGTGCCAGCAGCCCGAGCGGGGGACCCACAGATACGCAGTATTTT. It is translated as CASSPSGGPTDTQYF.

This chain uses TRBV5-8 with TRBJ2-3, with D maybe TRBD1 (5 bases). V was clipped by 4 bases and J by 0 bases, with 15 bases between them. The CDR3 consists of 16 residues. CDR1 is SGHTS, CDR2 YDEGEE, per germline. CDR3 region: CASSHGAASSTDTQYF. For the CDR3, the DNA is TGTGCCAGCAGCCATGGGGCGGCCTCTAGCACAGATACGCAGTATTTT.

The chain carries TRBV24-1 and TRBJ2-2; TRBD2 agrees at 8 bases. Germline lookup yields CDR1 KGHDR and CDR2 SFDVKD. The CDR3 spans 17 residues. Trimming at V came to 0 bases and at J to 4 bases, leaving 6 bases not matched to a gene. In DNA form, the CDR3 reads TGTGCCACCAGTGATTTGGGACGGGGGGGCAGCACCGGGGAGCTGTTTTTT. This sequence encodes CATSDLGRGGSTGELFF.

CDR3: CASSHGLAGFLDEQYF. As DNA, the CDR3 is TGTGCCAGCAGCCACGGACTAGCGGGGTTTCTCGACGAGCAGTACTTC. The rearrangement links TRBV3-1 (or the pseudogene TRBV3-2) to TRBJ2-7, with 12 nucleotides matching TRBD2. CDR1 is LGHDT, CDR2 YNNKEL, per germline (reference sequence). With 3 bases clipped from V and 5 bases from J, the junction kept 8 bases outside the gene matches. CDR3 length equals 16 residues.

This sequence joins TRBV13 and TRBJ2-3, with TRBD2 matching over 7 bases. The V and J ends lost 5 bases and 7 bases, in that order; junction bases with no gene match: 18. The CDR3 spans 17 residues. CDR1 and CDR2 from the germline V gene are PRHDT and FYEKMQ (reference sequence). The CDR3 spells CASSHIGLSGADNTQYF. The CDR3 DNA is TGTGCCAGCAGCCATATCGGACTAAGCGGGGCCGATAATACGCAGTATTTT.

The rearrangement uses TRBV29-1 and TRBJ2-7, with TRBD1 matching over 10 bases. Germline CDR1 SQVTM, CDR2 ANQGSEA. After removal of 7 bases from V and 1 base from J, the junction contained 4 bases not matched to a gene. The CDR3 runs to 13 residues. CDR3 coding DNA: TGCAGCGGGGGGGACAGGGGATCCTACGAGCAGTACTTC. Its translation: CSGGDRGSYEQYF.

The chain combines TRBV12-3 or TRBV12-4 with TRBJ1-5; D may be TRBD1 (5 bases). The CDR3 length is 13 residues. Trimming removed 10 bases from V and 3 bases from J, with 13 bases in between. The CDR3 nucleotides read TGTGCCATACAGGCGGGGTTCAATCAGCCCCAGCATTTT. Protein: CAIQAGFNQPQHF.

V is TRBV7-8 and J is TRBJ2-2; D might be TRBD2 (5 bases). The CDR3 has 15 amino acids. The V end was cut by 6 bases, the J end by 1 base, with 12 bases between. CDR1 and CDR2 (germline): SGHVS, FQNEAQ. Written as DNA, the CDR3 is TGTGCCAGCAGGCATGTGGAGGAGAACACCGGGGAGCTGTTTTTT. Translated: CASRHVEENTGELFF.

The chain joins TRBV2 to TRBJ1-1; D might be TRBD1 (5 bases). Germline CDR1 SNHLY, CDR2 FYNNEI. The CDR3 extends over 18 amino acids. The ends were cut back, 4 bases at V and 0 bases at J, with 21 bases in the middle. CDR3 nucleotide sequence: TGTGCCAGCAGTGTACCGCGGGACGGGGTCTTCATGAACACTGAAGCTTTCTTT. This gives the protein CASSVPRDGVFMNTEAFF. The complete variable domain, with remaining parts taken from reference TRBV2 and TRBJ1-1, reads EPEVTQTPSHQVTQMGQEVILRCVPISNHLYFYWYRQILGQKVEFLVSFYNNEISEKSEIFDDQFSVERPDGSNFTLKIRSTKLEDSAMYFCASSVPRDGVFMNTEAFFGQGTRLTVV.

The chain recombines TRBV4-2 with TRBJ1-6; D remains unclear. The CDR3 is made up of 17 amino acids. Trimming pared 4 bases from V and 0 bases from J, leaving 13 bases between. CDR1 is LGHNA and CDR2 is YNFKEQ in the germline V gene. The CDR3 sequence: CASSPRTDFSYNSPLHF. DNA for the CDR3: TGTGCCAGCAGCCCACGGACGGACTTCTCCTATAATTCACCCCTCCACTTT.

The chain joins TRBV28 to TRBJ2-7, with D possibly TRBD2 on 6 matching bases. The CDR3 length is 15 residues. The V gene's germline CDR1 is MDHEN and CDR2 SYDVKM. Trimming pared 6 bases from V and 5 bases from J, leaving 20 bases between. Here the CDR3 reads CASRAPRSGVDEQYF. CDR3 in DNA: TGTGCCAGCAGGGCCCCGAGGTCGGGAGTCGACGAGCAGTACTTC.

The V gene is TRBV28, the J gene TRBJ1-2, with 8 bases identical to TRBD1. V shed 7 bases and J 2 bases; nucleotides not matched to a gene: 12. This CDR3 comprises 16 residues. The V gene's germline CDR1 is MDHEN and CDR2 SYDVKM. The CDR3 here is CASIERTGSVNYGYTF. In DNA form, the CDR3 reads TGTGCCAGCATCGAACGGACAGGGAGCGTGAACTATGGCTACACCTTC.

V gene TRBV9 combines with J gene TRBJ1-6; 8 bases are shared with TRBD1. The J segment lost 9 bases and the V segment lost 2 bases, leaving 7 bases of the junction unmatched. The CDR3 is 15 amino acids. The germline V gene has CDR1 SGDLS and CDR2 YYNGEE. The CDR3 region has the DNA TGTGCCAGCAGCGTTGGGCAGGGGGCGCCTTCACCCCTCCACTTT. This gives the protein CASSVGQGAPSPLHF. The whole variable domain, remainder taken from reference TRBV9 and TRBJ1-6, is DSGVTQTPKHLITATGQRVTLRCSPRSGDLSVYWYQQSLDQGLQFLIQYYNGEERAKGNILERFSAQQFPDLHSELNLSSLELGDSALYFCASSVGQGAPSPLHFGNGTRLTVT.

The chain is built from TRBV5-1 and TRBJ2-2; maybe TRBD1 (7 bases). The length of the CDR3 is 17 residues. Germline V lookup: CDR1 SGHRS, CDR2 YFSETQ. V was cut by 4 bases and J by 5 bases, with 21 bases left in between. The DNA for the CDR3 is TGCGCCAGCAGCCCGATCGGGGCAGGGGGAGGTACCGGGGAGCTGTTTTTT. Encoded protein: CASSPIGAGGGTGELFF. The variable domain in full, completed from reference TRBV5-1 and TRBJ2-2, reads KAGVTQTPRYLIKTRGQQVTLSCSPISGHRSVSWYQQTPGQGLQFLFEYFSETQRNKGNFPGRFSGRQFSNSRSEMNVSTLELGDSALYLCASSPIGAGGGTGELFFGEGSRLTVL.

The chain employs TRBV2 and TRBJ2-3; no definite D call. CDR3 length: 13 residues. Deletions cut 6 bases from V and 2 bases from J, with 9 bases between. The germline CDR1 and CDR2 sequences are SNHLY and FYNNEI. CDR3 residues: CASRLNPTDTQYF. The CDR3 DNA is TGTGCCAGCAGACTTAACCCCACAGATACGCAGTATTTT.

DNA of the CDR3: TGTGCCAGCAGTAGCACAGGGGGCGCTGAAAAACTGTTTTTT. This encodes CASSSTGGAEKLFF. This chain connects TRBV28 to TRBJ1-4; TRBD1 aligns across 9 bases. J lost 7 bases, V lost 5 bases, and 5 bases had no gene match. The CDR3 totals 14 residues. CDR1 is MDHEN and CDR2 is SYDVKM in the germline V gene.

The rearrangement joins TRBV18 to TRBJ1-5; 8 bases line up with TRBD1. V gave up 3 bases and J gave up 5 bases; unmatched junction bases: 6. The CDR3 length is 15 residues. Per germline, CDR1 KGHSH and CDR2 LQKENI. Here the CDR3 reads CASSPPGQVDQPQHF. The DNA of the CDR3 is TGTGCCAGCTCACCGCCGGGACAGGTCGATCAGCCCCAGCATTTT.

This chain's CDR3 is CASSLGGLVRQGVYEQYF. The DNA of the CDR3 is TGTGCCAGCAGCTTAGGGGGGTTAGTTAGACAGGGGGTCTACGAGCAGTACTTC. V is TRBV7-8 and J is TRBJ2-7, with 9 bases identical to TRBD1. This CDR3 spans 18 amino acids. Germline V gene sequence: CDR1 SGHVS, CDR2 FQNEAQ. V gave up 1 base and J gave up 3 bases; unmatched junction bases: 13.

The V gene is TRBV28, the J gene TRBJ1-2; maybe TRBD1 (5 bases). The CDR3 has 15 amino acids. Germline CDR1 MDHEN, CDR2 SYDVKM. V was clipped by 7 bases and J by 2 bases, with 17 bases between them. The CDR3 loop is CASTIQDRINYGYTF. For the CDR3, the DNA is TGTGCCAGCACAATACAGGACCGAATCAACTATGGCTACACCTTC.

CDR3 in DNA: TGTGCCAGCAGCTTAGTGTTAGTCGAGCGTCTCGATACGCAGTATTTT. Protein: CASSLVLVERLDTQYF. The chain combines TRBV7-8 with TRBJ2-3; D not certain. The CDR3 spans 16 residues. The germline V gene has CDR1 SGHVS and CDR2 FQNEAQ. V was shortened by 1 base and J by 6 bases, with 17 bases between the two germline ends.

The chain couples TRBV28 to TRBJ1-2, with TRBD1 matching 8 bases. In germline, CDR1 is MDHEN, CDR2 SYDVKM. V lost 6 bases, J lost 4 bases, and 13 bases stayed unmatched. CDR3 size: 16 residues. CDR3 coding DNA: TGTGCCAGCAGCTATTGGCGACAGGGGCAAAGCTATGGCTACACCTTC. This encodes CASSYWRQGQSYGYTF.